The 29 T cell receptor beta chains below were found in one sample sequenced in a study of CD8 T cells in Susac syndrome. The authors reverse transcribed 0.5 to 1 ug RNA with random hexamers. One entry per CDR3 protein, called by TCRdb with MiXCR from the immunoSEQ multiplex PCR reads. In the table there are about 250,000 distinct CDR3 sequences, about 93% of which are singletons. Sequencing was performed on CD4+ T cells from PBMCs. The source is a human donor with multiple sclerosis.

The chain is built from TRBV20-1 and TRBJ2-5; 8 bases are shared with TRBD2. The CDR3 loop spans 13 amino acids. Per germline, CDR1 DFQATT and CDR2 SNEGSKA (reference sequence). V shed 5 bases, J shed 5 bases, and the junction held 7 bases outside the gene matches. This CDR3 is CSAGEREWETQYF. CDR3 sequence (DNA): TGCAGTGCTGGGGAGCGGGAGTGGGAGACCCAGTACTTC.

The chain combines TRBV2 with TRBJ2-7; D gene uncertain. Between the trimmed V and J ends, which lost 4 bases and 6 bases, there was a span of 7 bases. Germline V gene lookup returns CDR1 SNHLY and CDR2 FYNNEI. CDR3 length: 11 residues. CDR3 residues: CASSAWGEQYV. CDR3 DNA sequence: TGTGCCAGCAGTGCCTGGGGCGAGCAGTACGTC.

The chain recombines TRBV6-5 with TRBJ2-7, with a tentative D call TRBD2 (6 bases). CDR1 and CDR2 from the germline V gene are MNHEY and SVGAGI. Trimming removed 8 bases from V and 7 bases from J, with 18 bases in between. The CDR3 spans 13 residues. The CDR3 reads CASENAGSGEQYF. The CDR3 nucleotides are TGTGCCAGCGAAAACGCGGGGTCGGGGGAGCAGTACTTC.

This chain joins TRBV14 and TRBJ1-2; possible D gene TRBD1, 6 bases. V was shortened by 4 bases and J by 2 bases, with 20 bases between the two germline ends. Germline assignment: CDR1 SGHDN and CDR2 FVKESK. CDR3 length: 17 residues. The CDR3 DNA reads TGTGCCAGCAGCCCAGTCAGACAGGCCCTCTTCAACTATGGCTACACCTTC. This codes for CASSPVRQALFNYGYTF.

CDR3 sequence: CSAATREGTGQPQHF. DNA for the CDR3: TGCAGTGCCGCCACCAGGGAGGGGACGGGTCAGCCCCAGCATTTT. The V and J genes are TRBV20-1 and TRBJ1-5; a weak D match, TRBD1 (5 bases). This CDR3 is 15 amino acids long. The V end was cut by 6 bases, the J end by 6 bases, with 21 bases between. Germline loops: CDR1 DFQATT, CDR2 SNEGSKA (reference sequence).

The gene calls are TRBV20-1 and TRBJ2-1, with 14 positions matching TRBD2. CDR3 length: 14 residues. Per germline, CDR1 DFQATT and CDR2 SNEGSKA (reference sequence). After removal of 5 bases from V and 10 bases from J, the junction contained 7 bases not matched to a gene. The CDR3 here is CSASGTSGSIEQFF. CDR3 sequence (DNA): TGCAGTGCTTCCGGGACTAGCGGGAGTATAGAGCAGTTCTTC.

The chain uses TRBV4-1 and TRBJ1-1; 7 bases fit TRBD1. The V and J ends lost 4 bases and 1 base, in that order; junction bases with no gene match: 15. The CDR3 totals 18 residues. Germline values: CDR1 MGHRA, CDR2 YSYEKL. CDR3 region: CASSPTYIRNRGNTEAFF. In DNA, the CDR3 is TGCGCCAGCAGCCCGACGTATATACGAAACAGGGGGAACACTGAAGCTTTCTTT.

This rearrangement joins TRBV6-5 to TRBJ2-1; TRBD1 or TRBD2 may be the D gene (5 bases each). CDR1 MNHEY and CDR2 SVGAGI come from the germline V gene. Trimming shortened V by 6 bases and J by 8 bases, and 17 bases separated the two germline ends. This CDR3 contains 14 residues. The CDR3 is CASRPGPGTHEQFF. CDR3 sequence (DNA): TGTGCCAGCAGACCGGGACCAGGTACCCATGAGCAGTTCTTC.

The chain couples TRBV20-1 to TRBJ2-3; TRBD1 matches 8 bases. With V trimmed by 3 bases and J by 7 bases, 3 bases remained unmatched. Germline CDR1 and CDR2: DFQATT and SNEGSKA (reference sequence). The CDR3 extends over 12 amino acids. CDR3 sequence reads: CSARTGVNTQYF. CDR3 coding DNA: TGCAGTGCTAGGACAGGGGTTAATACGCAGTATTTT.

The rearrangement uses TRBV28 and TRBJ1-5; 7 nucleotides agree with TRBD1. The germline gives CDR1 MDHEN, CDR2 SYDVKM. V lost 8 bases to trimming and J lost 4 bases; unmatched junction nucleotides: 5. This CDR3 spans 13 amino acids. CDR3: CASGRDSNQPQHF. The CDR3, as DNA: TGTGCCAGCGGGAGGGACAGTAATCAGCCCCAGCATTTT.

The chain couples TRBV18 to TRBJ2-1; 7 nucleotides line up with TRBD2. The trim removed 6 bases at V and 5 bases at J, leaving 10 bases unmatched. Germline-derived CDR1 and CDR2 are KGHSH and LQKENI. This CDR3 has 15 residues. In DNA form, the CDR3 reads TGTGCCAGCTCCCCCGGGGGAGGGAGAAACAATGAGCAGTTCTTC. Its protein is CASSPGGGRNNEQFF.

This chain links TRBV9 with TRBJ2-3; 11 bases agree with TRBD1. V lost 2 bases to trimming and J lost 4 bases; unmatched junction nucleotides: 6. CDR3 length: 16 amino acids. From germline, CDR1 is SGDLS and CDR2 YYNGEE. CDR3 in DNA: TGTGCCAGCAGCGTTGGGACAGGGGGGATCGCAGATACGCAGTATTTT. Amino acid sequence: CASSVGTGGIADTQYF. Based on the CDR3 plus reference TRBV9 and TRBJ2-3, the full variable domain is DSGVTQTPKHLITATGQRVTLRCSPRSGDLSVYWYQQSLDQGLQFLIQYYNGEERAKGNILERFSAQQFPDLHSELNLSSLELGDSALYFCASSVGTGGIADTQYFGPGTRLTVL.

The CDR3 sequence is CASSYQAGGQGDTQYF. As DNA, the CDR3 is TGTGCCAGCAGTTACCAAGCGGGGGGGCAAGGAGATACGCAGTATTTT. This chain uses TRBV6-6 with TRBJ2-3; 10 nucleotides align to TRBD2. The V and J ends lost 2 bases and 5 bases, in that order; junction bases with no gene match: 7. CDR3 length: 16 amino acids. CDR1 and CDR2 (germline): MNHNY, SVGAGI (reference sequence).

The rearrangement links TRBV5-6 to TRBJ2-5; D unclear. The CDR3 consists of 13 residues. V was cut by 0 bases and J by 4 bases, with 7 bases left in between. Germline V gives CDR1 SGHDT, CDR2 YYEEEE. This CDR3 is CASSLAHVETQYF. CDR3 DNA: TGTGCCAGCAGCTTGGCCCATGTAGAGACCCAGTACTTC. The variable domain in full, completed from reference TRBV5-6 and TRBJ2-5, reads DAGVTQSPTHLIKTRGQQVTLRCSPKSGHDTVSWYQQALGQGPQFIFQYYEEEERQRGNFPDRFSGHQFPNYSSELNVNALLLGDSALYLCASSLAHVETQYFGPGTRLLVL.

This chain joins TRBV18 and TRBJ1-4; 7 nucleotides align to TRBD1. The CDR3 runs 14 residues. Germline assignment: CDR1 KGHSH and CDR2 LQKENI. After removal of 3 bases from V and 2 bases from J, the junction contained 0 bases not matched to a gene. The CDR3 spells CASSPTGTNEKLFF. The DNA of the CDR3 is TGTGCCAGCTCACCGACAGGGACTAATGAAAAACTGTTTTTT.

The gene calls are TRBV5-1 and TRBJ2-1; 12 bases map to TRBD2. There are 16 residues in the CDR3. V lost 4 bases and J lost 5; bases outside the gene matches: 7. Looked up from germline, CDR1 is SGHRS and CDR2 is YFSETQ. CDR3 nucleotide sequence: TGCGCCAGCAGCCGTCCTTCTAGCGGGGGGGACAATGAGCAGTTCTTC. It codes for CASSRPSSGGDNEQFF.

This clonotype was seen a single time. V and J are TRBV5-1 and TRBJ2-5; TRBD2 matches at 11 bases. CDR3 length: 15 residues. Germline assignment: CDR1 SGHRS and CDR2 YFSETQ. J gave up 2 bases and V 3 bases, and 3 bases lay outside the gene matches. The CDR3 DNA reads TGCGCCAGCAGCTCCCGACTAGCGGGGCAAGAGACCCAGTACTTC. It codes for CASSSRLAGQETQYF.

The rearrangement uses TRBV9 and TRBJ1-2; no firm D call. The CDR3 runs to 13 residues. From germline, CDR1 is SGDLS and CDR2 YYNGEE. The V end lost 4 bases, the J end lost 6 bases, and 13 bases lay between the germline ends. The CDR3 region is CASSPRTGDGYTF. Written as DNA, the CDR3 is TGTGCCAGCAGCCCCCGGACGGGAGATGGCTACACCTTC.

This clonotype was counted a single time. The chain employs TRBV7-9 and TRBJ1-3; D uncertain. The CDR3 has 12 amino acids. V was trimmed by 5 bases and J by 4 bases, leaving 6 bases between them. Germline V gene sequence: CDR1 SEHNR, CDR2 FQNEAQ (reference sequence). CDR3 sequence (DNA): TGTGCCAGCAGCACCACGGGAAACACCATATATTTT. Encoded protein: CASSTTGNTIYF.

The CDR3 sequence: CASSQELAGGPAGGRELFF. The CDR3 nucleotides are TGTGCCAGCAGCCAAGAGCTAGCGGGGGGGCCCGCGGGCGGACGGGAGCTGTTTTTT. V gene TRBV4-2 combines with J gene TRBJ2-2; 12 nucleotides align to TRBD2. Germline V lookup: CDR1 LGHNA, CDR2 YNFKEQ. The CDR3 extends over 19 amino acids. Trimming at V came to 0 bases and at J to 9 bases, leaving 14 bases not matched to a gene.

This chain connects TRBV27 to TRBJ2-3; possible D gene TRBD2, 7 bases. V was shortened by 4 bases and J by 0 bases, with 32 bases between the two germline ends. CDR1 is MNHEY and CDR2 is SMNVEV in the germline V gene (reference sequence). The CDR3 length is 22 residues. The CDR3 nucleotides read TGTGCCAGCAGTTCCCCCGCTCGAGCTAGAAAGGGGGGGCCCCGGAGCACAGATACGCAGTATTTT. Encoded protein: CASSSPARARKGGPRSTDTQYF.

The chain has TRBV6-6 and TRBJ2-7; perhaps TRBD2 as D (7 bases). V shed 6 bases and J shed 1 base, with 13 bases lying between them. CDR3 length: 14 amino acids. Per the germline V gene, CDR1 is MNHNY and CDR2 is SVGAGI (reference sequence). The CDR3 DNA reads TGTGCCAGCAGAAGGGAGGGGGGGTCCTACGAGCAGTACTTC. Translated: CASRREGGSYEQYF.

The DNA of the CDR3 is TGCGCCAGCCGACAGGGTTCGAGCACTGAAGCTTTCTTT. Translation gives CASRQGSSTEAFF. This chain uses TRBV5-1 with TRBJ1-1; 7 bases agree with TRBD1. Germline V CDR1 and CDR2: SGHRS, YFSETQ. V dropped 7 bases and J dropped 4; count of bases not matched to a gene: 7. The CDR3 consists of 13 residues.

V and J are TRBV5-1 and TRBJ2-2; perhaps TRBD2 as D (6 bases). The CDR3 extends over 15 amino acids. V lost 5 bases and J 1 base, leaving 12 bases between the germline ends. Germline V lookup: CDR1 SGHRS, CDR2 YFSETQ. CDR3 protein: CASSFGTVNTGELFF. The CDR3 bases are TGCGCCAGCAGTTTTGGGACTGTGAACACCGGGGAGCTGTTTTTT.

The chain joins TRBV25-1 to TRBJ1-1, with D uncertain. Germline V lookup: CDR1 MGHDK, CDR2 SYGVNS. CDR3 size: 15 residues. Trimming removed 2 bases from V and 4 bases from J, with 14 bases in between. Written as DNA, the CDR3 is TGTGCCAGCAGTGAACCCCGGAGGGCGGGCACTGAAGCTTTCTTT. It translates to CASSEPRRAGTEAFF.

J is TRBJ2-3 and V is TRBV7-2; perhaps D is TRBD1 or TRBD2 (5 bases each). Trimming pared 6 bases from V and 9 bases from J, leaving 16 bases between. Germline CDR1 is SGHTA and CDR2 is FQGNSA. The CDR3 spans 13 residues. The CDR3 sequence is CASSPGPARTQYF. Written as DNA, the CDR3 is TGTGCCAGCAGTCCGGGACCCGCACGAACGCAGTATTTT.

Written as DNA, the CDR3 is TGCGCCAGCAGCTTGGAGGCCCCAGTGAACACTGAAGCTTTCTTT. Residues: CASSLEAPVNTEAFF. The V and J genes are TRBV5-1 and TRBJ1-1, with D uncertain. The CDR3 is 15 amino acids. Germline CDR1 SGHRS, CDR2 YFSETQ. The V gene lost 0 bases and the J gene lost 0 bases, with 9 bases spanning the gap.

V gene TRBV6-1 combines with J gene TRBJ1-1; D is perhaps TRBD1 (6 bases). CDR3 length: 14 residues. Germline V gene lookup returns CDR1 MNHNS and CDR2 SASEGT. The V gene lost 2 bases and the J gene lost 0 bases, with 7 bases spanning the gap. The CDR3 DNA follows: TGTGCCAGCAGTGAATCAGGGGTGAACACTGAAGCTTTCTTT. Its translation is CASSESGVNTEAFF.

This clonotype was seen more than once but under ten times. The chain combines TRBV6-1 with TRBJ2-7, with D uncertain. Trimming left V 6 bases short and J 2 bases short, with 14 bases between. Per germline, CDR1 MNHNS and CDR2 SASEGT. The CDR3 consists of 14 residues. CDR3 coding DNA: TGTGCCAGCAGCCCCCTGACCGAGCCCTACGAGCAGTACGTC. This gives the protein CASSPLTEPYEQYV.